Shown below are 32 T cell receptor beta chains from a single sample sequenced in a study of blood T cell repertoires in COVID-19. Data came from immunoSEQ multiplex PCR; TCRdb stores just in-frame clones and leaves some out. The sample has nearly 100,000 clones; 70% to 90% are singletons. The sequenced sample consisted of peripheral blood. These receptors were collected from a man older than 75 with acute or convalescent COVID-19.

The J gene is TRBJ1-2, the V gene TRBV30, with D possibly TRBD1 on 5 matching bases. V was clipped by 0 bases and J by 4 bases, with 12 bases between them. Germline CDR1 GTSNPN, CDR2 SVGIG (reference sequence). The length of the CDR3 is 14 residues. The CDR3 loop is CAWSVLRGGYGYTF. The CDR3, as DNA: TGTGCCTGGAGTGTCTTGCGGGGCGGCTATGGCTACACCTTC.

This chain connects TRBV4-2 to TRBJ2-1; 9 nucleotides match TRBD2. The CDR3 is 17 amino acids. The V gene's germline CDR1 is LGHNA and CDR2 YNFKEQ. With 0 bases clipped from V and 8 bases from J, the junction kept 11 bases outside the gene matches. The CDR3 DNA is TGTGCCAGCAGCCAAGATCCCCTAGCGGGGATACAATATGAGCAGTTCTTC. Protein sequence: CASSQDPLAGIQYEQFF.

This clone was found a few times. CDR3 in DNA: TGTGCCAGCAGCTCAGGCCGGACCGGGGAGCTGTTTTTT. It yields the protein CASSSGRTGELFF. The chain recombines TRBV13 with TRBJ2-2, with D unresolved. This CDR3 is 13 amino acids long. CDR1 PRHDT and CDR2 FYEKMQ come from the germline V gene (reference sequence). V lost 4 bases, J lost 5 bases, and 8 bases lay in between.

In its sample, this clone was seen once. V is TRBV4-3 and J is TRBJ1-1; no firm D call. There are 14 residues in the CDR3. Germline V gives CDR1 LGHNA, CDR2 YSLEER. Trimming pared 0 bases from V and 1 base from J, leaving 6 bases between. CDR3 in amino acids: CASSQEAGNTEAFF. The CDR3 DNA follows: TGCGCCAGCAGCCAAGAGGCAGGGAACACTGAAGCTTTCTTT.

The rearrangement links TRBV6-2 or TRBV6-3 to TRBJ1-6, with 7 nucleotides matching TRBD1. With 2 bases clipped from V and 7 bases from J, the junction kept 2 bases outside the gene matches. This CDR3 has 14 residues. Germline V gene lookup returns CDR1 MNHEY and CDR2 SVGEGT. CDR3 in DNA: TGTGCCAGCAGTTACCGGGACAGCAATTCACCCCTCCACTTT. Translating gives CASSYRDSNSPLHF.

The chain recombines TRBV7-2 with TRBJ2-2; D gene unclear. The CDR3 covers 15 residues. The ends were cut back, 3 bases at V and 1 base at J, with 9 bases in the middle. Per the germline V gene, CDR1 is SGHTA and CDR2 is FQGNSA. The CDR3 is CASSFTDMNTGELFF. Written as DNA, the CDR3 is TGTGCCAGCAGCTTTACAGACATGAACACCGGGGAGCTGTTTTTT.

V usage is TRBV5-1 and J usage is TRBJ2-5; D perhaps matches TRBD2 (6 bases). Trimming cost V 2 bases and J 5 bases, with 7 bases left between them. The CDR3 sequence is 12 residues long. Germline V gives CDR1 SGHRS, CDR2 YFSETQ. The chain's CDR3 is CASSLSGETQYF. CDR3 coding DNA: TGCGCCAGCAGCTTAAGCGGGGAGACCCAGTACTTC. Filled out from reference TRBV5-1 and TRBJ2-5, the complete variable domain reads KAGVTQTPRYLIKTRGQQVTLSCSPISGHRSVSWYQQTPGQGLQFLFEYFSETQRNKGNFPGRFSGRQFSNSRSEMNVSTLELGDSALYLCASSLSGETQYFGPGTRLLVL.

This clone was observed a single time. The genes are TRBV30 and TRBJ2-1; TRBD1 aligns across 7 bases. J gave up 0 bases and V 4 bases, and 6 bases lay outside the gene matches. CDR1 and CDR2 (germline): GTSNPN, SVGIG (reference sequence). The CDR3 has 15 amino acids. CDR3 protein: CAWTARDSSYNEQFF. CDR3 nucleotides: TGTGCCTGGACCGCCCGGGACAGCTCCTACAATGAGCAGTTCTTC.

The chain uses TRBV10-3 and TRBJ1-1, with a possible D match to TRBD1 (5 bases). This CDR3 has 15 residues. From germline, CDR1 is ENHRY and CDR2 SYGVKD. V lost 3 bases and J 2 bases, leaving 13 bases between the germline ends. CDR3 region: CAISDTNRPNTEAFF. CDR3 in DNA: TGTGCCATCAGTGATACCAACAGGCCTAACACTGAAGCTTTCTTT.

This chain uses TRBV5-4 with TRBJ2-2; weak D call: TRBD1 (5 bases). CDR3 length: 12 amino acids. Germline CDR1 and CDR2: SGHNT and YYREEE (reference sequence). With 10 bases removed from V and 4 bases from J, the gap between germline ends came to 11 bases. The CDR3 is CAWSRVTGELFF. The CDR3 DNA reads as TGTGCCTGGTCCAGGGTCACCGGGGAGCTGTTTTTT.

The V call is TRBV29-1, the J call TRBJ2-1, with D possibly matching TRBD2 (5 bases). The CDR3 is 15 amino acids. Germline CDR1 SQVTM, CDR2 ANQGSEA. Trimming cost V 2 bases and J 1 base, with 12 bases left between them. The CDR3 DNA sequence: TGCAGCGTTGAAAACCAGAGGAGGTCCTACAATGAGCAGTTCTTC. Its translation: CSVENQRRSYNEQFF.

J is TRBJ2-6 and V is TRBV7-3; D gene unclear. This CDR3 is built from 16 residues. In germline, CDR1 is SGHTA, CDR2 FQGTGA. V was trimmed by 5 bases and J by 0 bases, leaving 11 bases between them. CDR3 residues: CASSVSQSSGANVLTF. DNA of the CDR3: TGTGCCAGCAGCGTCTCACAGAGCTCTGGGGCCAACGTCCTGACTTTC.

This chain uses TRBV18 with TRBJ2-7; tentatively, D is TRBD2 (5 bases). The germline gives CDR1 KGHSH, CDR2 LQKENI. The V gene lost 4 bases and the J gene lost 4 bases, with 8 bases spanning the gap. The CDR3 consists of 12 residues. CDR3 nucleotides: TGTGCCAGCTCACTGACTAAATACGAGCAGTACTTC. This gives the protein CASSLTKYEQYF. Variable domain in full (rest from reference TRBV18 and TRBJ2-7): NAGVMQNPRHLVRRRGQEARLRCSPMKGHSHVYWYRQLPEEGLKFMVYLQKENIIDESGMPKERFSAEFPKEGPSILRIQQVVRGDSAAYFCASSLTKYEQYFGPGTRLTVT.

The chain recombines TRBV7-8 with TRBJ2-1; 8 bases line up with TRBD2. CDR1 is SGHVS and CDR2 is FQNEAQ in the germline V gene. V lost 5 bases, J lost 9 bases, and 9 bases stayed unmatched. The CDR3 runs to 14 residues. For the CDR3, the DNA is TGTGCCAGCAGCCGAGGGACGGGAGGGGTTGAGCAGTTCTTC. Translating gives CASSRGTGGVEQFF.

The chain carries TRBV28 and TRBJ2-1, with a possible D match to TRBD2 (6 bases). Per germline, CDR1 MDHEN and CDR2 SYDVKM. With 6 bases removed from V and 4 bases from J, the gap between germline ends came to 10 bases. The CDR3 covers 13 residues. The CDR3 spells CASRLATYNEQFF. In DNA form, the CDR3 reads TGTGCCAGCAGGCTAGCGACTTACAATGAGCAGTTCTTC.

The chain couples TRBV12-5 to TRBJ2-7; 9 bases line up with TRBD1. The CDR3 has 17 amino acids. Germline V gene lookup returns CDR1 LGHNT and CDR2 FRNRAP. J lost 0 bases, V lost 4 bases, and 10 bases had no gene match. The CDR3 region is CASGSSQGAYSSYEQYF. The CDR3 DNA reads TGTGCTAGTGGTTCATCACAGGGGGCCTACAGCTCCTACGAGCAGTACTTC.

This chain links TRBV19 with TRBJ1-5, with TRBD1 matching 8 bases. This CDR3 region has 15 residues. The V and J ends lost 5 bases and 5 bases, in that order; junction bases with no gene match: 8. Germline V gives CDR1 LNHDA, CDR2 SQIVND (reference sequence). CDR3 bases: TGTGCCAGTAGTCCAACTCGGACAGGGCATCAGCCCCAGCATTTT. It translates to CASSPTRTGHQPQHF.

The chain has TRBV28 and TRBJ2-3; 7 positions match TRBD1. The CDR3 has 15 residues. With V trimmed by 6 bases and J by 4 bases, 10 bases remained unmatched. From germline, CDR1 is MDHEN and CDR2 SYDVKM. The CDR3 nucleotides are TGTGCCAGCAGCACAGACAGGGTAGAGTCAGATACGCAGTATTTT. Residues: CASSTDRVESDTQYF.

This rearrangement joins TRBV7-9 to TRBJ2-5, with 11 bases lining up with TRBD2. The CDR3 length is 14 residues. CDR1 is SEHNR, CDR2 FQNEAQ, per germline (reference sequence). V was pared by 4 bases and J by 5 bases, with 3 bases of the junction left unmatched. The CDR3 nucleotides are TGTGCCAGCAGCTCTAGCGGGAGGTGGGAGACCCAGTACTTC. Protein: CASSSSGRWETQYF.

This chain's CDR3 is CASTVAGGDSPLHF. The DNA for the CDR3 is TGTGCCAGCACGGTGGCAGGGGGCGATTCACCCCTCCACTTT. The chain uses TRBV25-1 and TRBJ1-6; TRBD1 agrees at 8 bases. CDR3 length: 14 amino acids. Germline V gene sequence: CDR1 MGHDK, CDR2 SYGVNS. V shed 7 bases and J 8 bases; nucleotides not matched to a gene: 7. Filled out from reference TRBV25-1 and TRBJ1-6, the complete variable domain reads EADIYQTPRYLVIGTGKKITLECSQTMGHDKMYWYQQDPGMELHLIHYSYGVNSTEKGDLSSESTVSRIRTEHFPLTLESARPSHTSQYLCASTVAGGDSPLHFGNGTRLTVT.

This sequence joins TRBV7-2 and TRBJ1-4, with a possible D match to TRBD1 (5 bases). With 5 bases removed from V and 5 bases from J, the gap between germline ends came to 15 bases. Germline V lookup: CDR1 SGHTA, CDR2 FQGNSA. The CDR3 length is 15 residues. DNA for the CDR3: TGTGCCAGCAGCCCTCAGGGAATCAGAAATGAAAAACTGTTTTTT. Translation: CASSPQGIRNEKLFF.

This clone was detected only a few times. J is TRBJ1-5 and V is TRBV4-3, with D hard to call. Germline CDR1 is LGHNA and CDR2 is YSLEER. Trimming pared 0 bases from V and 5 bases from J, leaving 8 bases between. The CDR3 runs to 14 residues. This chain's CDR3 is CASSQEARDQPQHF. In DNA form, the CDR3 reads TGCGCCAGCAGCCAAGAAGCGCGAGATCAGCCCCAGCATTTT.

The rearrangement joins TRBV19 to TRBJ1-5, with 8 bases identical to TRBD1. CDR1 and CDR2 from the germline V gene are LNHDA and SQIVND (reference sequence). There are 16 residues in the CDR3. V gave up 5 bases and J gave up 0 bases; unmatched junction bases: 6. CDR3 DNA: TGTGCCAGTAGTCCCAGGACAGGGCATAGCAATCAGCCCCAGCATTTT. The encoded protein is CASSPRTGHSNQPQHF.

The chain recombines TRBV24-1 with TRBJ2-1, with 11 bases matching TRBD1. J lost 9 bases, V lost 4 bases, and 7 bases had no gene match. The CDR3 runs to 15 residues. The germline V gene has CDR1 KGHDR and CDR2 SFDVKD. This CDR3 is CATSEDGQGAGEQFF. In nucleotides, the CDR3 is TGTGCCACCAGTGAAGACGGACAGGGGGCGGGTGAGCAGTTCTTC.

The chain joins TRBV10-3 to TRBJ1-5; D not resolved. CDR1 ENHRY and CDR2 SYGVKD come from the germline V gene. The CDR3 length is 16 residues. V lost 2 bases, J lost 9 bases, and 20 bases lay in between. As DNA, the CDR3 is TGTGCCATCAGTGAGCAGATGGACTCCCGGTCGGGGCCCCAGCATTTT. This sequence encodes CAISEQMDSRSGPQHF.

The chain links TRBV6-2 or TRBV6-3 to TRBJ2-3; TRBD2 matches 13 bases. Germline V gene sequence: CDR1 MNHEY, CDR2 SVGEGT. Unmatched junction bases numbered 13, after V lost 3 bases and J lost 4 bases. The CDR3 has 19 residues. CDR3 amino acids: CASSYVPGLAGVKADTQYF. CDR3 coding DNA: TGTGCCAGCAGTTATGTCCCCGGACTAGCGGGAGTTAAGGCAGATACGCAGTATTTT.

The chain couples TRBV4-3 to TRBJ2-3, with D maybe TRBD2 (5 bases). Trimming left V 6 bases short and J 0 bases short, with 16 bases between. CDR1 is LGHNA and CDR2 is YSLEER in the germline V gene. The CDR3 has 16 residues. This CDR3 is CASSEGSFSSTDTQYF. CDR3 coding DNA: TGCGCCAGCAGTGAAGGGAGTTTTTCCAGCACAGATACGCAGTATTTT.

The chain uses TRBV7-2 and TRBJ2-7, with 14 nucleotides matching TRBD2. After removal of 5 bases from V and 5 bases from J, the junction contained 11 bases not matched to a gene. The germline gives CDR1 SGHTA, CDR2 FQGNSA. CDR3 size: 17 residues. The CDR3 nucleotides read TGTGCCAGCAGCATGGGACTAGCGGGAGCAGGTGGGAACGAGCAGTACTTC. Residues: CASSMGLAGAGGNEQYF.

The chain has TRBV27 and TRBJ2-7, with D possibly matching TRBD1 (5 bases). Germline values: CDR1 MNHEY, CDR2 SMNVEV (reference sequence). The CDR3 consists of 14 residues. V gave up 5 bases and J gave up 2 bases, with 13 bases separating them. DNA of the CDR3: TGTGCCAGCAGTACGATGACAGACCCCTACGAGCAGTACTTC. Translating it yields CASSTMTDPYEQYF.

The J gene is TRBJ2-3, the V gene TRBV2; 7 bases align to TRBD2. Germline V gene sequence: CDR1 SNHLY, CDR2 FYNNEI. The CDR3 spans 13 residues. V was pared by 6 bases and J by 5 bases, with 5 bases of the junction left unmatched. This CDR3 is CASRTGGGDTQYF. Here the CDR3 DNA reads TGTGCCAGCAGGACGGGAGGAGGAGATACGCAGTATTTT. Together with reference TRBV2 and TRBJ2-3, the CDR3 gives the full variable domain: EPEVTQTPSHQVTQMGQEVILRCVPISNHLYFYWYRQILGQKVEFLVSFYNNEISEKSEIFDDQFSVERPDGSNFTLKIRSTKLEDSAMYFCASRTGGGDTQYFGPGTRLTVL.

The sample holds one count of this clone. The chain links TRBV7-9 to TRBJ2-6, with D unclear. This CDR3 spans 14 amino acids. The ends were cut back, 10 bases at V and 1 base at J, with 11 bases in the middle. Germline V lookup: CDR1 SEHNR, CDR2 FQNEAQ (reference sequence). The CDR3 DNA follows: TGTGCCACCATTTGGGCTTCTGGGGCCAACGTCCTGACTTTC. It is translated as CATIWASGANVLTF.

V gene TRBV28 combines with J gene TRBJ1-5; D call uncertain. CDR3 length: 15 residues. Trimming removed 1 base at V and 3 bases at J, with 10 bases between. Per germline, CDR1 MDHEN and CDR2 SYDVKM. DNA for the CDR3: TGTGCCAGCAGTTTATCTGGAGGGATCAATCAGCCCCAGCATTTT. As protein: CASSLSGGINQPQHF.